This entry lists 28 T cell receptor beta chains sequenced from one sample in a study of post-analysis software for immune sequencing data (dated by TCRdb to the mid-2010s). Broader findings and caveats from the paper: Patients showed significantly higher frequencies than controls for roughly 5 TRBV segments, among them TRBV5-6, TRBV5-1 and TRBV20-1.

These receptors are not linked to any known antigen. The receptor library was made with PCR. TCRdb names Illumina HiSeq 2500 as the instrument used. Unique molecular identifiers were incorporated into TCR beta cDNA libraries to reduce PCR and sequencing biases. TCRdb itself trimmed the public reads at Q25 with fastp, ran MiXCR and retained productive beta chains. Every CDR3 protein is listed once, alongside the most common genes and DNA of its rows. This sample is represented by some 690,000 distinct CDR3 sequences; about 32% of them were singletons. Around 0.56% of the sample is held by the ten biggest clonotypes. Specimen: blood. These receptors originate from a girl aged 10-17 years with multiple sclerosis.

V is TRBV12-3 or TRBV12-4 and J is TRBJ2-5, with 7 bases that match TRBD1. Losses at the gene ends were 4 bases for V and 1 base for J; bases not matched to a gene: 3. There are 14 residues in the CDR3. CDR3 loop: CASSSRDSQETQYF. The CDR3 bases are TGTGCCAGCAGTTCCAGGGACAGCCAAGAGACCCAGTACTTC.

The chain employs TRBV20-1 and TRBJ2-1; D tentatively reads TRBD1 or TRBD2 (5 bases each). Trimming cost V 2 bases and J 0 bases, with 14 bases left between them. There are 16 residues in the CDR3. Germline V gives CDR1 DFQATT, CDR2 SNEGSKA (reference sequence). The CDR3, as DNA: TGCAGTGCTAGAACCCGACCGGGGCACTCCTACAATGAGCAGTTCTTC. Its protein is CSARTRPGHSYNEQFF.

This clonotype was found a few times. A much larger clone differs from this one at a single base, so this may be a read error. The chain uses TRBV7-2 and TRBJ2-6, with D hard to call. CDR1 is SGHTA and CDR2 is FQGNSA in the germline V gene. Trimming took off 5 bases at V and 3 bases at J, with 17 bases between the two ends. The CDR3 spans 17 residues. CDR3 protein: CASSAGAPRFGANVLTF. The CDR3 DNA is TGTGCCAGCAGCGCAGGTGCCCCGCGCTTTGGGGCCAACGTCCTGACTTTC.

V and J are TRBV5-1 and TRBJ1-2; D is perhaps TRBD1 (5 bases). Deletions cut 4 bases from V and 4 bases from J, with 17 bases between. This CDR3 has 15 residues. Germline CDR1 and CDR2: SGHRS and YFSETQ. The DNA for the CDR3 is TGCGCCAGCAGCACTGGTCCCCCGGGGCCCTATGGCTACACCTTC. Translated: CASSTGPPGPYGYTF.

This clonotype turned up a few times. The chain links TRBV20-1 to TRBJ2-7; unclear D gene. The CDR3 contains 16 residues. Deletions cut 0 bases from V and 5 bases from J, with 20 bases between. Germline V gene lookup returns CDR1 DFQATT and CDR2 SNEGSKA (reference sequence). The CDR3 sequence: CSARDTPRRPGNEQYF. CDR3 DNA sequence: TGCAGTGCTAGAGACACGCCCCGGCGGCCCGGTAACGAGCAGTACTTC.

The chain uses TRBV6-2 or TRBV6-3 and TRBJ2-6; a possible D gene is TRBD2 (6 bases). The CDR3 has 16 residues. The V and J ends lost 6 bases and 2 bases respectively, with 14 bases between them. Germline V gene lookup returns CDR1 MNHEY and CDR2 SVGEGT. The CDR3 reads CASSHGGYPGANVLTF. CDR3 bases: TGTGCCAGCAGCCATGGGGGGTACCCTGGGGCCAACGTCCTGACTTTC.

This rearrangement joins TRBV4-2 to TRBJ2-3; the match to TRBD2 covers 7 bases. The CDR3 contains 17 residues. Germline values: CDR1 LGHNA, CDR2 YNFKEQ. J was trimmed by 0 bases and V by 4 bases; bases with no gene match: 10. The CDR3 region is CASSRTPGGLSTDTQYF. In DNA form, the CDR3 reads TGTGCCAGCAGCCGTACACCGGGGGGACTAAGCACAGATACGCAGTATTTT.

This clonotype was counted between two and nine times. The genes are TRBV27 and TRBJ2-1, with D perhaps TRBD2 (6 bases). The CDR3 covers 16 residues. V was cut by 5 bases and J by 0 bases, with 14 bases left in between. Germline loops: CDR1 MNHEY, CDR2 SMNVEV (reference sequence). The CDR3 region has the DNA TGTGCCAGCAGTCCAGAACCGGGAGCCTCCTACAATGAGCAGTTCTTC. Amino acid sequence: CASSPEPGASYNEQFF.

This sequence joins TRBV6-5 and TRBJ2-3, with 8 nucleotides matching TRBD2. The CDR3 sequence is 16 residues long. V gave up 7 bases and J gave up 5 bases; unmatched junction bases: 14. Germline values: CDR1 MNHEY, CDR2 SVGAGI. CDR3 in amino acids: CASKAQPGGLVDTQYF. In DNA, the CDR3 is TGTGCCAGCAAAGCCCAACCGGGGGGGCTTGTAGATACGCAGTATTTT.

The V gene is TRBV5-5, the J gene TRBJ2-3; no clear D. The CDR3 extends over 17 amino acids. Trimming shortened V by 0 bases and J by 6 bases, and 20 bases separated the two germline ends. Germline V CDR1 and CDR2: SGHKS, YYEKEE (reference sequence). CDR3 sequence (DNA): TGTGCCAGCAGCTTGGGGGCGGACCTGAACCCTTTGGATACGCAGTATTTT. Residues: CASSLGADLNPLDTQYF.

This chain links TRBV7-9 with TRBJ2-4, with D possibly being TRBD2 (5 bases). The CDR3 extends over 12 amino acids. Per the germline V gene, CDR1 is SEHNR and CDR2 is FQNEAQ (reference sequence). V lost 4 bases and J lost 6, with 7 bases in between. In DNA form, the CDR3 reads TGTGCCAGCAGCTCGGGGTTAAACATTCAGTACTTC. As protein: CASSSGLNIQYF.

In DNA, the CDR3 is TGTGCCACCAGCCCTCGGACCTCGAAAAGCGCAGATACGCAGTATTTT. It is translated as CATSPRTSKSADTQYF. This rearrangement joins TRBV15 to TRBJ2-3; the D is unclear. Deletions cut 5 bases from V and 4 bases from J, with 19 bases between. Germline loops: CDR1 LNHNV, CDR2 YYDKDF (reference sequence). This CDR3 has 16 amino acids.

Note on this clonotype: Relative to the germline gene, one junction end is altered; a read error may explain this. This sequence joins TRBV5-1 and TRBJ2-1; no definite D call. The germline CDR1 and CDR2 sequences are SGHRS and YFSETQ. The CDR3 totals 16 residues. The CDR3 region is CTSSLGRTSWDNEQFF. DNA for the CDR3: TGCACCAGCAGCTTGGGCCGAACCTCGTGGGACAATGAGCAGTTCTTC.

The chain employs TRBV24-1 and TRBJ2-2; possibly TRBD2 for D (6 bases). V lost 7 bases to trimming and J lost 7 bases, with 15 bases between them. The germline CDR1 and CDR2 sequences are KGHDR and SFDVKD. The CDR3 covers 14 residues. The CDR3 bases are TGTGCCACCAGCCTCCTGGCGGGACGCGGGGAGCTGTTTTTT. Translation: CATSLLAGRGELFF.

This chain links TRBV7-2 with TRBJ1-5, with a weak D call TRBD1 (5 bases). Trimming left V 5 bases short and J 0 bases short, with 14 bases between. The CDR3 length is 16 residues. Germline CDR1 SGHTA, CDR2 FQGNSA. The DNA for the CDR3 is TGTGCCAGCAGCAAACAAGCAGGGAATAGCAATCAGCCCCAGCATTTT. The encoded protein is CASSKQAGNSNQPQHF.

This sequence joins TRBV7-9 and TRBJ2-7; D not resolved. This CDR3 is built from 13 residues. Germline V gene data show CDR1 as SEHNR and CDR2 as FQNEAQ (reference sequence). V dropped 5 bases and J dropped 3 bases, with 11 bases sitting between them. The CDR3 nucleotides are TGTGCCAGCAGCCAAGACAAGCGCTACGAGCAGTACTTC. Its translation: CASSQDKRYEQYF.

This clonotype occurred many times. At one boundary the junction diverges from the germline segment, which might be a read error. The V call is TRBV5-1, the J call TRBJ2-1, with TRBD2 as a possible D gene (5 bases). The CDR3 covers 15 residues. The germline V gene has CDR1 SGHRS and CDR2 YFSETQ. CDR3 nucleotide sequence: TGTGCCAGCAGCTTAGAGGCGGGCTCCTACAATGAGCAGTTCTTC. Translating it yields CASSLEAGSYNEQFF.

V is TRBV5-1 and J is TRBJ1-1; tentative D call: TRBD1 (6 bases). Germline V CDR1 and CDR2: SGHRS, YFSETQ. The CDR3 runs to 12 residues. Trimming cost V 4 bases and J 6 bases, with 10 bases left between them. CDR3 bases: TGCGCCAGCAGCCCCGGGGGGCCTGAAGCTTTCTTT. As protein: CASSPGGPEAFF.

The rearrangement links TRBV4-1 to TRBJ2-7; 8 bases agree with TRBD2. J was trimmed by 5 bases and V by 0 bases; bases with no gene match: 12. CDR3 length: 17 residues. Germline CDR1 is MGHRA and CDR2 is YSYEKL. The CDR3 bases are TGCGCCAGCAGCCAAGAGGCATTTGGAGCGGGAGCAGACGAGCAGTACTTC. Protein sequence: CASSQEAFGAGADEQYF.

V is TRBV5-5 and J is TRBJ2-3; 8 nucleotides line up with TRBD1. Germline V gives CDR1 SGHKS, CDR2 YYEKEE (reference sequence). The CDR3 covers 17 residues. The CDR3 reads CTHGTGHSRKGTDTQYF. CDR3 nucleotide sequence: TGTACCCACGGGACAGGTCATTCACGAAAGGGCACAGATACGCAGTATTTT.

The chain is built from TRBV9 and TRBJ2-1, with 7 bases aligning to TRBD2. Germline V gives CDR1 SGDLS, CDR2 YYNGEE. The CDR3 contains 15 residues. Trimming at V came to 0 bases and at J to 8 bases, leaving 8 bases not matched to a gene. The CDR3 sequence is CASSVEGRGFYEQFF. The CDR3 DNA reads as TGTGCCAGCAGCGTAGAGGGGAGGGGTTTTTATGAGCAGTTCTTC.

The sample holds many counts of this clonotype. The J gene is TRBJ1-2, the V gene TRBV20-1; 7 bases line up with TRBD1. The CDR3 consists of 13 residues. V shed 3 bases, J shed 4 bases, and the junction held 5 bases outside the gene matches. From germline, CDR1 is DFQATT and CDR2 SNEGSKA (reference sequence). CDR3 residues: CSASQGDAYGYTF. The CDR3 nucleotides read TGCAGTGCTAGCCAGGGGGACGCCTATGGCTACACCTTC.

A note on this clonotype: A junction end diverges from the germline sequence, so it may reflect a read error. The chain combines TRBV29-1 with TRBJ1-2, with D hard to call. The germline CDR1 and CDR2 sequences are SQVTM and ANQGSEA. The CDR3 sequence is 12 residues long. CDR3: CGVGGFSYGYTF. CDR3 bases: TGCGGCGTTGGAGGGTTTAGCTATGGCTACACCTTC.

This clonotype appeared a single time. At one of its ends the junction is not consistent with the germline gene, which may arise from a read error. The chain carries TRBV6-4 and TRBJ2-3; 7 bases are a match to TRBD2. In germline, CDR1 is MRHNA, CDR2 SNTAGT. The CDR3 runs 15 residues. The CDR3 DNA reads TGTGACAGCAGTGACTCGGCGGGAGTTGGAGATACGCAGTATTTT. This encodes CDSSDSAGVGDTQYF.

This clonotype turned up a few times. V is TRBV4-1 and J is TRBJ2-2; D remains ambiguous. From germline, CDR1 is MGHRA and CDR2 YSYEKL. The V gene lost 6 bases and the J gene lost 6 bases, with 17 bases spanning the gap. The CDR3 is 15 amino acids. This CDR3 is CASSPPGAWSGELFF. The CDR3 coding sequence is TGCGCCAGCAGTCCCCCTGGAGCGTGGTCCGGGGAGCTGTTTTTT.

This clonotype was observed a handful of times. The rearrangement links TRBV4-1 to TRBJ2-5, with D tentatively TRBD2 (6 bases). Trimming took 0 bases from V and 5 from J, leaving 16 bases between them. The CDR3 is 16 amino acids. CDR1 and CDR2 from the germline V gene are MGHRA and YSYEKL. For the CDR3, the DNA is TGCGCCAGCAGCCAAGAAACTAGCCGCAACTGGGAGACCCAGTACTTC. This gives the protein CASSQETSRNWETQYF.

In its sample, this clonotype was seen once. V and J are TRBV29-1 and TRBJ1-5; tentative D call: TRBD1 (6 bases). This CDR3 has 13 amino acids. Germline values: CDR1 SQVTM, CDR2 ANQGSEA. V gave up 7 bases and J gave up 1 base, with 11 bases separating them. The CDR3 DNA reads as TGCAGCGCTGGGACAACCAGCAATCAGCCCCAGCATTTT. This sequence encodes CSAGTTSNQPQHF.

This clonotype was detected ten times or more. The V and J genes are TRBV5-1 and TRBJ2-1; D is tentatively TRBD1 or TRBD2 (6 bases each). Deletions cut 4 bases from V and 7 bases from J, with 12 bases between. The germline CDR1 and CDR2 sequences are SGHRS and YFSETQ. The CDR3 covers 13 residues. The CDR3 bases are TGCGCCAGCAGCCCGAGGGGGGCTAATGAGCAGTTCTTC. It translates to CASSPRGANEQFF.